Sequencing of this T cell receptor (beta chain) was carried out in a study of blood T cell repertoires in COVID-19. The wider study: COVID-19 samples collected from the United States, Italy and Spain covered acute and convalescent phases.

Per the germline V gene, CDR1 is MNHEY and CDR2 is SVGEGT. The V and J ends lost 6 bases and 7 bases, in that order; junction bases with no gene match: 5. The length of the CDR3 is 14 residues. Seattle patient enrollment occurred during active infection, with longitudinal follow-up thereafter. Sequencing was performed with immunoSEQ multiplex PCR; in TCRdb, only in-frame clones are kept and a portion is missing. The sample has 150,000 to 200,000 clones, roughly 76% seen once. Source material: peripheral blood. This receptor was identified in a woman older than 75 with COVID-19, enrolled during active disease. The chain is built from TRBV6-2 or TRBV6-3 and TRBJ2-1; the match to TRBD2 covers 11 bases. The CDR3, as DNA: TGTGCCAGCAGCGCTAGCGGGGGGTTTAATGAGCAGTTCTTC. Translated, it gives CASSASGGFNEQFF.